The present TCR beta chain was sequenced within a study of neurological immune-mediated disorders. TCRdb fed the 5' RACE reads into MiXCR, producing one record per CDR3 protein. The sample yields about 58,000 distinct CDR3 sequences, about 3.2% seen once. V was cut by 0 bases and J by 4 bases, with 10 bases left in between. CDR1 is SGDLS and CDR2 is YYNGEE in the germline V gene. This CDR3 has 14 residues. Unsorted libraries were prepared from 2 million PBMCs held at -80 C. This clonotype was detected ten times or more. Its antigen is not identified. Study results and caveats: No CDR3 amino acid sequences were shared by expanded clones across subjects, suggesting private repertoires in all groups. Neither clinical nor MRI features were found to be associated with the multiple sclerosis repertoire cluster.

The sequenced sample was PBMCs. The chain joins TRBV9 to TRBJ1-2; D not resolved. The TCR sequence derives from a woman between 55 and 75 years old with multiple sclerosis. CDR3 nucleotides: TGTGCCAGCAGCGTAGGAGCTTCGGCCTATGGCTACACCTTC. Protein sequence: CASSVGASAYGYTF.